This T cell receptor beta chain was recorded in a study of human T cells and chemical hapten exposure. Study-level background: DPC (0.01%) was patch tested on the upper back and read at 6 days. Regarding the study as a whole: Expanded TCR sets contained significantly more large CDR3 similarity clusters than controls.

Concerning this clonotype: As yet, its antigen is unknown.

TCRdb reanalysed the RACE reads using MiXCR and keeps one entry per CDR3 protein. The sample lists roughly 120,000 distinct CDR3 sequences, about an eighth occurring once. Time point noted: patch test 1, 2 weeks after DPC sensitization. Treatment given: therapeutic diphenylcyclopropenone sensitization with weekly scalp DPC. This clonotype originated in a woman in her forties or fifties with alopecia areata. Some clones in this sample may be carry-over from other donors' samples. Sample: whole blood, taken in connection with sensitization to the hapten diphenylcyclopropenone (DPC).

CDR3 nucleotide sequence: TGTGCCAGCAGCTTACGCGGGGGCTGGATAGAGACCCAGTACTTC. Encoded protein: CASSLRGGWIETQYF. V is TRBV7-2 and J is TRBJ2-5; D might be TRBD2 (7 bases). Per the germline V gene, CDR1 is SGHTA and CDR2 is FQGNSA. V was pared by 2 bases and J by 4 bases, with 14 bases between. The CDR3 sequence is 15 residues long.